A single TCR beta chain is shown here with its context. Within the sample, other DNA sequences also encode this same CDR3. Produced via immunoSEQ multiplex PCR; TCRdb's table is partial and in-frame only. The sample contains about 310,000 clones, roughly 89% of which appear only once. Cohorts were determined from participant-reported clinical history. This CDR3 is built from 11 residues. The germline V gene has CDR1 LGHDT and CDR2 YNNKEL (reference sequence). Deletions cut 1 base from V and 8 bases from J, with 5 bases between. The entry originates in a study of blood T cell repertoires in COVID-19. About the study: From T cells, B-cell-depleted T cells, or PBMCs came the material, which was cDNA or gDNA.

This rearrangement joins TRBV3-1 (or the pseudogene TRBV3-2) to TRBJ1-1; D possibly corresponds to TRBD1 (5 bases). The material sequenced was PBMCs or T cells enriched from blood (not recorded which). The source is a woman between 18 and 29 years old who had recovered from COVID-19. CDR3 nucleotide sequence: TGTGCCAGCAGCCAAGCAGGGGAAGCTTTCTTT. Encoded protein: CASSQAGEAFF.